These T cell receptor beta chains were read from a single sample in a study of blood T cells in healthy people across ages. TCRdb fed the 5' RACE reads into MiXCR, producing one record per CDR3 protein. The sample lists 380,000 or so distinct CDR3 sequences, more than 45% occurring once. The sequencing input was blood. These receptors were taken from a man in his 60s in good health. CDR3s include the opening cysteine and the closing phenylalanine or tryptophan. The D gene is left open where the match is weak. Not all rows give a size; the values are once, few, many and, for expanded clones, a class.

v_call: TRBV20-1; d_call: -; clone_size: many; j_call: TRBJ2-3; cdr3_aa: CSARPNTDTQYF; cdr3_nt: TGCAGTGCTAGGCCGAACACAGATACGCAGTATTTT
v_call: TRBV21-1; d_call: -; clone_size: -; j_call: TRBJ1-1; cdr3_aa: CASSKERGNTEAFF; cdr3_nt: TGTGCCAGCAGCAAAGAAAGAGGAAACACTGAAGCTTTCTTT
v_call: TRBV12-3/TRBV12-4; d_call: -; clone_size: -; j_call: TRBJ2-7; cdr3_aa: CASAKGYEQYF; cdr3_nt: TGTGCCAGCGCTAAAGGGTACGAGCAGTACTTC
v_call: TRBV29-1; d_call: -; clone_size: -; j_call: TRBJ2-5; cdr3_aa: CSVETDGETQYF; cdr3_nt: TGCAGCGTTGAGACAGACGGAGAGACCCAGTACTTC
v_call: TRBV20-1; d_call: -; clone_size: -; j_call: TRBJ2-3; cdr3_aa: CSAFLTNRDTQYF; cdr3_nt: TGCAGTGCTTTTTTGACCAACCGGGATACGCAGTATTTT
v_call: TRBV20-1; d_call: -; clone_size: few; j_call: TRBJ1-2; cdr3_aa: CSASVGAGGLFYGYTF; cdr3_nt: TGCAGTGCTAGTGTTGGCGCGGGGGGCCTGTTCTATGGCTACACCTTC
v_call: TRBV29-1; d_call: TRBD2; clone_size: many; j_call: TRBJ2-7; cdr3_aa: CSVGTSEAYEQYF; cdr3_nt: TGCAGCGTGGGGACTAGCGAAGCCTACGAGCAGTACTTC
v_call: TRBV28; d_call: -; clone_size: few; j_call: TRBJ2-1; cdr3_aa: CTSSERLGRRGNEQFF; cdr3_nt: TGTACCAGCAGTGAACGTTTGGGCAGAAGGGGCAATGAGCAGTTCTTC
v_call: TRBV20-1; d_call: -; clone_size: few; j_call: TRBJ2-7; cdr3_aa: CSARSFGSYEQYF; cdr3_nt: TGCAGTGCTAGGTCCTTCGGAAGCTACGAGCAGTACTTC
v_call: TRBV6-2/TRBV6-3; d_call: TRBD2; clone_size: few; j_call: TRBJ2-5; cdr3_aa: CASSRLAGGDEQYF; cdr3_nt: TGTGCCAGCAGTCGTCTAGCGGGGGGCGATGAGCAGTACTTC
v_call: TRBV30; d_call: -; clone_size: few; j_call: TRBJ1-5; cdr3_aa: CAWTQGNQPQHF; cdr3_nt: TGTGCCTGGACCCAGGGAAATCAGCCCCAGCATTTT
v_call: TRBV7-2; d_call: -; clone_size: -; j_call: TRBJ2-1; cdr3_aa: CASSLGDLRLEQFF; cdr3_nt: TGTGCCAGCAGCTTAGGGGACTTACGTTTGGAGCAGTTCTTC
v_call: TRBV9; d_call: -; clone_size: few; j_call: TRBJ1-2; cdr3_aa: CASSVQDTNNYGYTF; cdr3_nt: TGTGCCAGCAGCGTTCAGGACACCAATAACTATGGCTACACCTTC
v_call: TRBV12-3/TRBV12-4; d_call: -; clone_size: few; j_call: TRBJ2-7; cdr3_aa: CASSRTSSVAYNEQYF; cdr3_nt: TGTGCCAGCAGCCGAACTAGCTCTGTTGCCTACAATGAGCAGTACTTC
v_call: TRBV5-1; d_call: -; clone_size: -; j_call: TRBJ1-1; cdr3_aa: CASRSDTMNTEAFF; cdr3_nt: TGCGCCAGCAGGTCAGACACCATGAACACTGAAGCTTTCTTT
v_call: TRBV7-9; d_call: -; clone_size: -; j_call: TRBJ2-3; cdr3_aa: CASSLTRGSTDTQYF; cdr3_nt: TGTGCCAGCAGCCTCACTAGAGGGAGCACAGATACGCAGTATTTT
v_call: TRBV6-5; d_call: TRBD1; clone_size: -; j_call: TRBJ1-4; cdr3_aa: CASSYSGQGALEKLFF; cdr3_nt: TGTGCCAGCAGTTATTCTGGACAGGGGGCTTTGGAAAAACTGTTTTTT
v_call: TRBV3-1; d_call: -; clone_size: -; j_call: TRBJ2-7; cdr3_aa: CASSHSMYEQYF; cdr3_nt: TGTGCCAGCAGCCACTCTATGTACGAGCAGTACTTC
v_call: TRBV20-1; d_call: TRBD2; clone_size: -; j_call: TRBJ2-1; cdr3_aa: CSASKRGGVNEQFF; cdr3_nt: TGCAGTGCTAGTAAGCGGGGGGGCGTGAATGAGCAGTTCTTC
v_call: TRBV18; d_call: TRBD1; clone_size: -; j_call: TRBJ1-2; cdr3_aa: CASSEQGAAGYTF; cdr3_nt: TGTGCCAGCTCAGAACAGGGGGCGGCTGGCTACACCTTC
v_call: TRBV4-3; d_call: -; clone_size: -; j_call: TRBJ2-1; cdr3_aa: CASSQGPRDNEQFF; cdr3_nt: TGCGCCAGCAGCCAGGGTCCCAGGGATAATGAGCAGTTCTTC
v_call: TRBV6-6; d_call: TRBD1; clone_size: -; j_call: TRBJ2-3; cdr3_aa: CASSPGTAHSVDTQYF; cdr3_nt: TGTGCCAGCAGTCCCGGGACAGCGCATTCCGTAGATACGCAGTATTTT
v_call: TRBV27; d_call: TRBD1; clone_size: -; j_call: TRBJ1-2; cdr3_aa: CASSMDRGVYGYTF; cdr3_nt: TGTGCCAGCAGTATGGACAGGGGGGTCTATGGCTACACCTTC
v_call: TRBV7-2; d_call: TRBD2; clone_size: -; j_call: TRBJ2-7; cdr3_aa: CASSSTFGLGYEQYF; cdr3_nt: TGTGCCAGCAGCTCGACCTTTGGACTAGGCTACGAGCAGTACTTC
v_call: TRBV9; d_call: TRBD2; clone_size: -; j_call: TRBJ2-7; cdr3_aa: CASSVEGLAGLGVSYNEQYF; cdr3_nt: TGTGCCAGCAGCGTAGAGGGACTAGCGGGACTCGGAGTTTCCTACAATGAGCAGTACTTC
v_call: TRBV20-1; d_call: -; clone_size: -; j_call: TRBJ1-6; cdr3_aa: CSALPLGQNNSPLHF; cdr3_nt: TGCAGTGCCCTCCCCCTAGGACAGAATAATTCACCCCTCCACTTT
v_call: TRBV29-1; d_call: -; clone_size: few; j_call: TRBJ2-5; cdr3_aa: CSARGGRGETQYF; cdr3_nt: TGCAGCGCCCGAGGGGGGCGAGGAGAGACCCAGTACTTC
v_call: TRBV20-1; d_call: -; clone_size: -; j_call: TRBJ2-5; cdr3_aa: CSARAPPETQYF; cdr3_nt: TGCAGTGCTAGAGCTCCGCCGGAGACCCAGTACTTC
v_call: TRBV7-9; d_call: TRBD2; clone_size: -; j_call: TRBJ2-5; cdr3_aa: CASSRPSSGVYQETQYF; cdr3_nt: TGTGCCAGCAGCCGTCCCTCTAGCGGAGTGTACCAAGAGACCCAGTACTTC
v_call: TRBV29-1; d_call: TRBD1; clone_size: few; j_call: TRBJ2-7; cdr3_aa: CSAGTGSNEQYF; cdr3_nt: TGCAGTGCCGGGACAGGGTCCAACGAGCAGTACTTC
v_call: TRBV6-1; d_call: -; clone_size: -; j_call: TRBJ2-7; cdr3_aa: CASSEQHSYEQYF; cdr3_nt: TGTGCCAGCAGTGAACAGCACTCCTACGAGCAGTACTTC
v_call: TRBV20-1; d_call: TRBD1; clone_size: -; j_call: TRBJ2-5; cdr3_aa: CSVRGMGETQYF; cdr3_nt: TGCAGCGTCAGGGGGATGGGAGAGACCCAGTACTTC
v_call: TRBV7-2; d_call: TRBD2; clone_size: -; j_call: TRBJ2-3; cdr3_aa: CASSLTSTSTDTQYF; cdr3_nt: TGTGCCAGCAGCTTGACTAGCACCAGCACAGATACGCAGTATTTT
v_call: TRBV7-2; d_call: TRBD1; clone_size: -; j_call: TRBJ2-7; cdr3_aa: CASSSAGTGREQYF; cdr3_nt: TGTGCCAGCAGCTCGGCCGGGACAGGGCGCGAGCAGTACTTC
v_call: TRBV5-4; d_call: -; clone_size: few; j_call: TRBJ1-2; cdr3_aa: CASSLQGIYSGGYTF; cdr3_nt: TGTGCCAGCAGCTTACAAGGGATCTACTCTGGTGGCTACACCTTC
v_call: TRBV5-5; d_call: -; clone_size: -; j_call: TRBJ2-1; cdr3_aa: CASSLDTGPYNEQFF; cdr3_nt: TGTGCCAGCAGCTTGGATACAGGGCCATACAATGAGCAGTTCTTC
v_call: TRBV5-1; d_call: TRBD2; clone_size: -; j_call: TRBJ2-3; cdr3_aa: CASSLGTSGSGPDTQYF; cdr3_nt: TGCGCCAGCAGCTTGGGGACTAGCGGGAGTGGCCCAGATACGCAGTATTTT
v_call: TRBV28; d_call: -; clone_size: -; j_call: TRBJ2-7; cdr3_aa: CASSGRAVDEQYF; cdr3_nt: TGTGCCAGCAGTGGCAGGGCGGTGGACGAGCAGTACTTC
v_call: TRBV20-1; d_call: -; clone_size: -; j_call: TRBJ1-2; cdr3_aa: CSARDREGWYGYTF; cdr3_nt: TGCAGTGCTAGAGATCGAGAGGGTTGGTATGGCTACACCTTC
v_call: TRBV20-1; d_call: TRBD2; clone_size: once; j_call: TRBJ2-1; cdr3_aa: CSAPLAGVPYNEQFF; cdr3_nt: TGCAGTGCCCCCTTAGCGGGGGTACCCTACAATGAGCAGTTCTTC
v_call: TRBV18; d_call: -; clone_size: many; j_call: TRBJ2-1; cdr3_aa: CASSPDQSSYNEQFF; cdr3_nt: TGTGCCAGCTCACCAGACCAAAGCTCCTACAATGAGCAGTTCTTC
v_call: TRBV7-6; d_call: -; clone_size: -; j_call: TRBJ2-7; cdr3_aa: CASSGRGDGYEQYF; cdr3_nt: TGTGCCAGCAGTGGCCGGGGAGACGGCTACGAGCAGTACTTC
v_call: TRBV29-1; d_call: -; clone_size: -; j_call: TRBJ1-1; cdr3_aa: CSVDPPALNTEAFF; cdr3_nt: TGCAGCGTTGACCCCCCAGCTTTGAACACCGAAGCTTTCTTT
v_call: TRBV6-1; d_call: -; clone_size: few; j_call: TRBJ2-1; cdr3_aa: CASSDRGSPYNEQFF; cdr3_nt: TGTGCCAGCAGTGATAGGGGGAGCCCCTACAATGAGCAGTTCTTC
v_call: TRBV30; d_call: -; clone_size: -; j_call: TRBJ1-2; cdr3_aa: CAWSVGPGGYTF; cdr3_nt: TGTGCCTGGAGTGTAGGACCTGGCGGCTACACCTTC
v_call: TRBV6-5; d_call: -; clone_size: -; j_call: TRBJ2-3; cdr3_aa: CASSYGTSRTDTQYF; cdr3_nt: TGTGCCAGCAGTTACGGTACTAGCCGCACAGATACGCAGTATTTT
v_call: TRBV20-1; d_call: -; clone_size: -; j_call: TRBJ2-3; cdr3_aa: CSARDLSPQGTQYF; cdr3_nt: TGCAGTGCTAGAGACCTCTCACCCCAGGGTACGCAGTATTTT
v_call: TRBV11-2; d_call: TRBD2; clone_size: -; j_call: TRBJ2-1; cdr3_aa: CASSSSGVTSFGYNEQFF; cdr3_nt: TGTGCCAGCAGCTCTAGCGGGGTTACAAGTTTTGGTTACAATGAGCAGTTCTTC
v_call: TRBV30; d_call: TRBD1; clone_size: -; j_call: TRBJ2-2; cdr3_aa: CAWNHRDRPNTGELFF; cdr3_nt: TGTGCCTGGAATCACCGGGACAGACCGAACACCGGGGAGCTGTTTTTT
v_call: TRBV30; d_call: -; clone_size: -; j_call: TRBJ2-2; cdr3_aa: CAWLGDTGELFF; cdr3_nt: TGTGCCTGGCTTGGGGACACCGGGGAGCTGTTTTTT
v_call: TRBV4-3; d_call: TRBD2; clone_size: -; j_call: TRBJ2-3; cdr3_aa: CASSQELRLAVTDTQYF; cdr3_nt: TGCGCCAGCAGCCAAGAGTTGCGACTAGCGGTCACAGATACGCAGTATTTT
v_call: TRBV6-1; d_call: TRBD2; clone_size: -; j_call: TRBJ2-7; cdr3_aa: CASSPDLGTSKTYEQYF; cdr3_nt: TGTGCCAGCAGCCCGGATCTCGGGACTAGCAAGACCTACGAGCAGTACTTC
v_call: TRBV7-8; d_call: -; clone_size: -; j_call: TRBJ2-5; cdr3_aa: CASSARQAGVETQYF; cdr3_nt: TGTGCCAGCAGCGCCCGACAGGCCGGGGTCGAGACCCAGTACTTC
v_call: TRBV20-1; d_call: -; clone_size: once; j_call: TRBJ2-1; cdr3_aa: CSARWGHEQFF; cdr3_nt: TGCAGTGCAAGATGGGGTCATGAGCAGTTCTTC
v_call: TRBV5-1; d_call: -; clone_size: -; j_call: TRBJ2-3; cdr3_aa: CASSRLGGATDTQYF; cdr3_nt: TGCGCCAGCAGCCGCCTTGGGGGGGCGACAGATACGCAGTATTTT
v_call: TRBV10-1; d_call: -; clone_size: -; j_call: TRBJ2-7; cdr3_aa: CASALSPPYEQYF; cdr3_nt: TGCGCCAGCGCCCTTTCCCCTCCGTACGAGCAGTACTTC